Sequencing of this T cell receptor (beta chain) was carried out in a study of Ad26.COV2.S vaccination and SARS-CoV-2 variants. Treatment indicated: some 19 received Ad26.COV2.S at low or high dose, single or two shots; about 5 received placebo; per-sample allocation not given. Material that was analyzed had been drawn on day 63 after the first vaccine or placebo injection. The protocol was immunoSEQ multiplex PCR, while the TCRdb copy is restricted to in-frame clones and leaves out a portion. The sample lists roughly 400,000 clones; approximately 89% were seen once. J gave up 3 bases and V 4 bases, and 6 bases lay outside the gene matches. CDR3 length: 15 residues. Germline CDR1 is SGHTA and CDR2 is FQGNSA.

V is TRBV7-2 and J is TRBJ2-1; 7 bases are shared with TRBD2. Sequenced material: peripheral blood, taken in a trial of Ad26.COV2.S vaccine versus placebo. The clonotype was recovered from a person aged 18 to 59 who received the Ad26.COV2.S COVID-19 vaccine or a placebo. In DNA, the CDR3 is TGTGCCAGCAGCTGGCTAGCGGAATTCTACAATGAGCAGTTCTTC. Translation: CASSWLAEFYNEQFF.